Listed here are 7 T cell receptor beta chains from one sample, sequenced in a study of T cells in Graves' hyperthyroidism and ophthalmopathy. TCR beta CDR3 sequences were amplified from RNA transcripts. The TCR CDR3 was amplified in a first-round RT-PCR using the HTBI primer set. MiXCR was run by TCRdb on the multiplex PCR reads, yielding one entry per CDR3 protein. This sample has about 360,000 distinct CDR3 sequences; over 15% occur once, and the top ten carry about 3.7%. Sequences were obtained from blood. The receptors were sampled from a woman between 18 and 29 years old with Graves' hyperthyroidism.

This clonotype was picked up many times. This chain joins TRBV13 and TRBJ2-6, with unresolved D. Germline values: CDR1 PRHDT, CDR2 FYEKMQ (reference sequence). Trimming removed 0 bases at V and 0 bases at J, with 9 bases between. The length of the CDR3 is 17 residues. As DNA, the CDR3 is TGTGCCAGCAGCTTAGGCAGGTCCCGCTCTGGGGCCAACGTCCTGACTTTC. Translation: CASSLGRSRSGANVLTF.

This clonotype was seen at least ten times. The chain is built from TRBV6-5 and TRBJ1-5, with unresolved D. The CDR3 spans 16 residues. CDR1 and CDR2 from the germline V gene are MNHEY and SVGAGI. The V end was cut by 1 base, the J end by 2 bases, with 12 bases between. The CDR3 protein is CASSYLGSSGNQPQHF. For the CDR3, the DNA is TGTGCCAGCAGTTACTTGGGTAGTAGTGGCAATCAGCCCCAGCATTTT.

This sequence joins TRBV19 and TRBJ2-6; D unresolved. Trimming left V 3 bases short and J 10 bases short, with 4 bases between. The CDR3 loop spans 11 amino acids. CDR1 is LNHDA, CDR2 SQIVND, per germline (reference sequence). The CDR3 bases are TGTGCCAGTAGTATCCGAAACGTCCTGACTTTC. Translation gives CASSIRNVLTF.

Ten or more counts support this clonotype. The CDR3 loop reads CASTRTVGWNTGELFF. The CDR3 DNA reads as TGTGCCAGCACTCGCACGGTGGGTTGGAACACCGGGGAGCTGTTTTTT. The chain recombines TRBV27 with TRBJ2-2; the D is unclear. The germline V gene has CDR1 MNHEY and CDR2 SMNVEV (reference sequence). Trimming took 7 bases from V and 1 from J, leaving 16 bases between them. The CDR3 has 16 residues.

This clonotype was seen at least ten times. The chain employs TRBV15 and TRBJ1-6; D is possibly TRBD1 (5 bases). CDR1 and CDR2 (germline): LNHNV, YYDKDF (reference sequence). The CDR3 has 15 amino acids. With 5 bases removed from V and 7 bases from J, the gap between germline ends came to 15 bases. The DNA for the CDR3 is TGTGCCACCAGCGGAACTCGGGGCCAAAATTCACCCCTCCACTTT. This codes for CATSGTRGQNSPLHF.

This clonotype was counted ten times or more. The J gene is TRBJ1-3, the V gene TRBV6-5; no definite D call. Trimming removed 4 bases at V and 4 bases at J, with 11 bases between. This CDR3 region has 14 residues. The germline CDR1 and CDR2 sequences are MNHEY and SVGAGI. CDR3 in amino acids: CASSSKVAGNTIYF. DNA of the CDR3: TGTGCCAGCAGTTCAAAGGTGGCAGGAAACACCATATATTTT.

The chain uses TRBV4-2 and TRBJ1-6; 7 nucleotides line up with TRBD1. With V trimmed by 5 bases and J by 6 bases, 4 bases remained unmatched. The CDR3 contains 14 residues. Germline-derived CDR1 and CDR2 are LGHNA and YNFKEQ. The DNA for the CDR3 is TGTGCCAGCAGCTCCGGGACAGCTAATTCACCCCTCCACTTT. Its translation: CASSSGTANSPLHF.